This TCR beta chain was sequenced during a study of T cell responses to AZD1222 COVID-19 vaccine. Study-wide results and caveats: Regions 160-218 and 743-854 dominated among vaccine-associated CD4 TCRs spanning spike. There were mostly white British donors and more females than males, and clonal diversity was possibly underestimated.

TCRdb's table, derived via immunoSEQ multiplex PCR, lists solely in-frame clones and lacks some. The sample has approximately 160,000 clones; around 88% are singletons. This CDR3 has 13 amino acids. Per the germline V gene, CDR1 is SGHRS and CDR2 is YFSETQ. Trimming took off 0 bases at V and 4 bases at J, with 5 bases between the two ends. Concerning this clone: The antigen is undetermined.

The rearrangement links TRBV5-1 to TRBJ1-5; D call uncertain. This specimen consisted of peripheral blood, obtained on day 0 of MenACWY control vaccination. This TCR came from an adult in good health. The CDR3 region has the DNA TGCGCCAGCAGCTTGGGAGTTAATCAGCCCCAGCATTTT. Protein product: CASSLGVNQPQHF.